The rows below give T cell receptor beta chains drawn from one sample of a study of OX40 agonist ivuxolimab in advanced cancers. Sequenced by immunoSEQ multiplex PCR; TCRdb stores in-frame clones only, minus some. The table has over 85,000 clones, roughly 88% seen once; the top ten hold roughly 1.6%. The sequencing here drew on CD4+ or CD8+ T cells sorted from blood, taken in a trial of the OX40 agonist ivuxolimab. The receptors stem from an adult with an advanced solid tumor such as melanoma, head and neck, liver or kidney cancer. The CDR3 runs from the conserved cysteine through the conserved F or W. D genes are given only for firm matches. Rows may omit the clone size; those that give it use once, few, many or a size class.

d_call: TRBD1; clone_size: NA; v_call: TRBV5-5; j_call: TRBJ1-2; cdr3_nt: TGTGCCAGCAGCGGGACAGGGCACTATGGCTACACCTTC; cdr3_aa: CASSGTGHYGYTF
d_call: TRBD2; clone_size: NA; v_call: TRBV11-2; j_call: TRBJ2-1; cdr3_nt: TGTGCCAGCAGCTTAGAGGGGCGGGAGCGGAATGAGCAGTTCTTC; cdr3_aa: CASSLEGRERNEQFF
d_call: NA; clone_size: once; v_call: TRBV6-5; j_call: TRBJ1-5; cdr3_nt: TGTGCCACCCGGACGGGGTATAGCAATCAGCCCCAGCATTTT; cdr3_aa: CATRTGYSNQPQHF
d_call: NA; clone_size: NA; v_call: TRBV28; j_call: TRBJ2-4; cdr3_nt: TGTGCCAGCAGCTCCATAATAGAGGCCAAAAACATTCAGTACTTC; cdr3_aa: CASSSIIEAKNIQYF
d_call: NA; clone_size: NA; v_call: TRBV19; j_call: TRBJ1-5; cdr3_nt: TGTGCCAGTAGTCGCGATAAAAATCAGCCCCAGCATTTT; cdr3_aa: CASSRDKNQPQHF
d_call: NA; clone_size: NA; v_call: TRBV7-2; j_call: TRBJ1-5; cdr3_nt: TGTGCCAGCAGCTTAGTGTTGTGGAGCAATCAGCCCCAGCATTTT; cdr3_aa: CASSLVLWSNQPQHF
d_call: TRBD1; clone_size: NA; v_call: TRBV28; j_call: TRBJ1-1; cdr3_nt: TGTGCCAGCAGGAAACAGGGGGCGTTCGCTGAAGCTTTCTTT; cdr3_aa: CASRKQGAFAEAFF
d_call: TRBD1; clone_size: NA; v_call: TRBV7-2; j_call: TRBJ2-7; cdr3_nt: TGTGCCAGCAGCTGGACAGGGGATAGTCGGGAGCAGTACTTC; cdr3_aa: CASSWTGDSREQYF
d_call: NA; clone_size: NA; v_call: TRBV29-1; j_call: TRBJ2-2; cdr3_nt: TGCAGCGTTGAGGGCTTGACAGACACGAACACCGGGGAGCTGTTTTTT; cdr3_aa: CSVEGLTDTNTGELFF
d_call: NA; clone_size: NA; v_call: TRBV6-1; j_call: TRBJ2-5; cdr3_nt: TGTGCCAGCCTTTATGGGGCGGAGACCCAGTACTTC; cdr3_aa: CASLYGAETQYF
d_call: TRBD2; clone_size: once; v_call: TRBV11-3; j_call: TRBJ2-1; cdr3_nt: TGTGCCAGCAGCAAGATGGGACTAGCGGGAGGAAATGAGCAGTTCTTC; cdr3_aa: CASSKMGLAGGNEQFF
d_call: NA; clone_size: NA; v_call: TRBV6-1; j_call: TRBJ1-1; cdr3_nt: TGTGCCAGCAGTGGACAGTTTCCCACTGAAGCTTTCTTT; cdr3_aa: CASSGQFPTEAFF
d_call: NA; clone_size: NA; v_call: TRBV2; j_call: TRBJ2-2; cdr3_nt: TGTGCCAGCACGGGGAGGAACACCGGGGAGCTGTTTTTT; cdr3_aa: CASTGRNTGELFF
d_call: TRBD1; clone_size: few; v_call: TRBV7-2; j_call: TRBJ1-3; cdr3_nt: TGTGCCAGCAGTCCTGACAGGGGAGACACCATATATTTT; cdr3_aa: CASSPDRGDTIYF
d_call: TRBD2; clone_size: NA; v_call: TRBV7-2; j_call: TRBJ2-3; cdr3_nt: TGTGCCAGCAGCATACTAGCGGGAGAGACAGATACGCAGTATTTT; cdr3_aa: CASSILAGETDTQYF
d_call: NA; clone_size: NA; v_call: TRBV18; j_call: TRBJ2-7; cdr3_nt: TGTGCCAGCTCACCACCAGATGTCTACGAGCAGTACTTC; cdr3_aa: CASSPPDVYEQYF
d_call: NA; clone_size: once; v_call: TRBV5-4; j_call: TRBJ2-5; cdr3_nt: TGTGCCAGCAGCATTGACCCGTACCAAGAGACCCAGTACTTC; cdr3_aa: CASSIDPYQETQYF
d_call: NA; clone_size: NA; v_call: TRBV11-2; j_call: TRBJ1-2; cdr3_nt: TGTGCCAGCAGCTTAGTGGGCGGAATTCCTAACTATGGCTACACCTTC; cdr3_aa: CASSLVGGIPNYGYTF
d_call: NA; clone_size: once; v_call: TRBV29-1; j_call: TRBJ2-7; cdr3_nt: TGCAGCGTTTCCTACGGATTCTACGAGCAGTACTTC; cdr3_aa: CSVSYGFYEQYF
d_call: NA; clone_size: NA; v_call: TRBV27; j_call: TRBJ1-3; cdr3_nt: TGTGCCCTTGGGGGGCGCGGGAGAAACACCATATATTTT; cdr3_aa: CALGGRGRNTIYF
d_call: NA; clone_size: NA; v_call: TRBV6-5; j_call: TRBJ1-6; cdr3_nt: TGTGCCAGCAGCAAAAGGTCCCCCTTGGATTCACCCCTCCACTTT; cdr3_aa: CASSKRSPLDSPLHF
d_call: TRBD1; clone_size: NA; v_call: TRBV6-4; j_call: TRBJ2-7; cdr3_nt: TGTGCCAGCAGTGTACCCATCGAAGGGGTACAGGGGGCCTACGAGCAGTACTTC; cdr3_aa: CASSVPIEGVQGAYEQYF
d_call: NA; clone_size: NA; v_call: TRBV4-2; j_call: TRBJ2-2; cdr3_nt: TGTGCCAGCAGCCAGGAGACTAGGTCGAGCACCGGGGAGCTGTTTTTT; cdr3_aa: CASSQETRSSTGELFF
d_call: NA; clone_size: NA; v_call: TRBV30; j_call: TRBJ1-1; cdr3_nt: TGTGCCTGGAGTAGGTTAACTGAAGCTTTCTTT; cdr3_aa: CAWSRLTEAFF
d_call: NA; clone_size: NA; v_call: TRBV6-1; j_call: TRBJ1-2; cdr3_nt: TGTGCCAGCCAGACAGGAGGGGTATGGCCGGGCTACACCTTC; cdr3_aa: CASQTGGVWPGYTF
d_call: NA; clone_size: NA; v_call: TRBV12-5; j_call: TRBJ1-4; cdr3_nt: TGTGCTAGTGGTTTCCGGGGGGCCTTTTATGCAACTAATGAAAAACTGTTTTTT; cdr3_aa: CASGFRGAFYATNEKLFF
d_call: NA; clone_size: NA; v_call: TRBV19; j_call: TRBJ2-1; cdr3_nt: TGTGCCAGTAGTATCTCGCCAAGTGGGGCGACCTACAATGAGCAGTTCTTC; cdr3_aa: CASSISPSGATYNEQFF
d_call: NA; clone_size: NA; v_call: TRBV19; j_call: TRBJ1-6; cdr3_nt: TGTGCCAGTAGAAGGCAGAAGGATTCACCCCTCCACTTT; cdr3_aa: CASRRQKDSPLHF
d_call: NA; clone_size: NA; v_call: TRBV5-4; j_call: TRBJ1-1; cdr3_nt: TGTGCCAGCAGCTCTGACGGGCAGCCGAACACTGAAGCTTTCTTT; cdr3_aa: CASSSDGQPNTEAFF
d_call: TRBD2; clone_size: NA; v_call: TRBV4-3; j_call: TRBJ2-5; cdr3_nt: TGCGCCAGCAGCCAAGATTGGGCGGGAGCTGGAGAGACCCAGTACTTC; cdr3_aa: CASSQDWAGAGETQYF
d_call: TRBD2; clone_size: NA; v_call: TRBV5-4; j_call: TRBJ2-1; cdr3_nt: TGTGCCAGCAGTGTGGGACTAGCAAATGAGCAGTTCTTC; cdr3_aa: CASSVGLANEQFF
d_call: NA; clone_size: NA; v_call: TRBV6-1; j_call: TRBJ1-2; cdr3_nt: TGTGCCAGCAGATCAGGGGCTTCAGCTAACTATGGCTACACCTTC; cdr3_aa: CASRSGASANYGYTF